This T cell receptor beta chain was recovered during a study of T cells after yellow fever vaccination. A single record per CDR3 protein comes from TCRdb applying MiXCR to the 5' RACE reads. Of 310,000 or so distinct CDR3 sequences listed, roughly 3.5% are singletons. This clonotype was observed at least ten times. V shed 1 base and J shed 0 bases, with 22 bases lying between them. In germline, CDR1 is SGHVS, CDR2 FNYEAQ. The CDR3 has 19 amino acids. This TCR was recovered from a man aged 18 to 30 who received the YFV17D yellow fever vaccine. The chain joins TRBV7-6 to TRBJ2-7, with unresolved D. Here the sequenced sample was PBMCs, taken on the day of the yellow fever booster vaccination. CDR3 sequence reads: CASSLVARRNVGFSYEQYF. The CDR3 DNA is TGTGCCAGCAGCTTAGTTGCCAGACGAAACGTGGGGTTCTCCTACGAGCAGTACTTC.